This T cell receptor beta chain was sequenced during a study of CD4 T cell repertoires in COVID-19. This CDR3 comprises 15 residues. Per germline, CDR1 SGHRS and CDR2 YFSETQ. Trimming cost V 0 bases and J 4 bases, with 11 bases left between them. Study conclusions and caveats: SARS-CoV and/or HKU1 spike cultures shared between about 6.5 and 25% of SARS-CoV-2 clonotypes.

Antigen-reactive proliferating T cell lines came from CFSE-labeled cells given autologous monocytes and SARS-CoV-2 spike or nucleoprotein. Mild-to-severe COVID-19 survivors were the donors. Starting input per subset culture: 400,000 to 500,000 cells. About this clone itself: Its antigen is unidentified.

Repertoires were generated with immunoSEQ multiplex PCR, while TCRdb's copy carries only in-frame clones and drops some. The repertoire holds more than 450 clones, with 22% as singletons. Sequenced here: central memory CD4+ T cells, cultured in vitro, sampled after recovery from COVID-19. This chain joins TRBV5-1 and TRBJ2-1; tentatively, D is TRBD1 (6 bases). The TCR was taken from a human donor who had COVID-19. The DNA of the CDR3 is TGCGCCAGCAGCTTGGAGAGTACAGGGTACAATGAGCAGTTCTTC. Amino acid sequence: CASSLESTGYNEQFF.